This record looks at one T cell receptor (beta chain) sequence and its context. The data belong to a study of T cells in localized non-small cell lung cancer. The data were produced by immunoSEQ multiplex PCR, yet TCRdb's version contains in-frame clones alone and is incomplete. The sample lists about 25,000 clones, approximately 86% occurring once. CDR1 is SGHTA and CDR2 is FQGNSA in the germline V gene. The CDR3 consists of 14 residues. V was clipped by 3 bases and J by 0 bases, with 6 bases between them. This specimen consisted of peripheral blood, obtained before any cancer treatment. The chain combines TRBV7-2 with TRBJ1-5; D unclear. This receptor was taken from a male donor at least 60 years old with stage II squamous cell lung carcinoma. The CDR3 region is CASSFGNSNQPQHF. CDR3 nucleotides: TGTGCCAGCAGCTTTGGGAATAGCAATCAGCCCCAGCATTTT.